Below are 9 T cell receptor beta chains sequenced from a single sample in a study of radiotherapy plus CTLA-4 blockade in lung cancer. Produced via immunoSEQ multiplex PCR; TCRdb's table is partial and in-frame only. The data show roughly 50,000 clones, around 85% seen once. Sample: peripheral blood, taken from a patient treated with radiotherapy plus ipilimumab. The receptors come from a human donor with non-small cell lung cancer who had a partial response to radiotherapy plus ipilimumab.

The V and J genes are TRBV6-6 and TRBJ2-7, with 12 nucleotides matching TRBD1. CDR3 length: 15 amino acids. Germline-derived CDR1 and CDR2 are MNHNY and SVGAGI (reference sequence). J was trimmed by 6 bases and V by 6 bases; bases with no gene match: 9. CDR3 bases: TGTGCCAGCAGCCAATTGGGACAGGGGGCAGCCGAGCAGTACTTC. It codes for CASSQLGQGAAEQYF.

The gene calls are TRBV4-2 and TRBJ2-3; 12 bases match TRBD1. Losses at the gene ends were 2 bases for V and 5 bases for J; bases not matched to a gene: 8. This CDR3 region has 17 residues. Germline V gene sequence: CDR1 LGHNA, CDR2 YNFKEQ. For the CDR3, the DNA is TGTGCCAGCAGCCAATTCGGGACAGGGGGCGAAGGAGATACGCAGTATTTT. Translation: CASSQFGTGGEGDTQYF.

Here the CDR3 DNA reads TGTGCCAGCAGTTTAACAGGGATTACAGGGACTTTCTTT. It yields the protein CASSLTGITGTFF. This chain joins TRBV6-5 and TRBJ1-1, with D possibly matching TRBD1 (6 bases). From germline, CDR1 is MNHEY and CDR2 SVGAGI. This CDR3 is built from 13 residues. The germline V and J ends were trimmed by 4 bases and 12 bases, with 18 bases remaining between them.

This clone was recorded only once. CDR3 sequence reads: CAWSSTGYTEAFF. The CDR3 bases are TGTGCCTGGAGTTCGACAGGGTACACTGAAGCTTTCTTT. The rearrangement uses TRBV30 and TRBJ1-1; 7 nucleotides line up with TRBD1. Losses at the gene ends were 2 bases for V and 3 bases for J; bases not matched to a gene: 3. This CDR3 comprises 13 residues. The V gene's germline CDR1 is GTSNPN and CDR2 SVGIG (reference sequence).

This chain links TRBV7-8 with TRBJ2-7; 8 bases match TRBD1. The CDR3 runs to 15 residues. The V gene end was trimmed by 3 bases and the J gene end by 6 bases; junction bases not matched to a gene: 10. Germline CDR1 SGHVS, CDR2 FQNEAQ. In DNA form, the CDR3 reads TGTGCCAGCAGCTTCGTCCGGACAGGGCCCCTCGAGCAGTACTTC. Its translation: CASSFVRTGPLEQYF.

This chain joins TRBV11-2 and TRBJ2-7; D uncertain. Germline V gene sequence: CDR1 SGHAT, CDR2 FQNNGV. CDR3 length equals 16 residues. Deletions cut 1 base from V and 3 bases from J, with 16 bases between. CDR3 loop: CASSLALSTVDYEQYF. DNA for the CDR3: TGTGCCAGCAGCTTAGCCTTGTCAACCGTAGACTACGAGCAGTACTTC. The complete variable domain, with remaining parts taken from reference TRBV11-2 and TRBJ2-7, reads EAGVAQSPRYKIIEKRQSVAFWCNPISGHATLYWYQQILGQGPKLLIQFQNNGVVDDSQLPKDRFSAERLKGVDSTLKIQPAKLEDSAVYLCASSLALSTVDYEQYFGPGTRLTVT.

The chain joins TRBV27 to TRBJ1-1; no clear D gene. Between the trimmed V and J ends, which lost 2 bases and 11 bases, there was a span of 12 bases. Germline V lookup: CDR1 MNHEY, CDR2 SMNVEV (reference sequence). This CDR3 has 12 residues. The CDR3 protein is CASSLQRLRAFF. For the CDR3, the DNA is TGTGCCAGCAGTTTACAACGACTTAGGGCTTTCTTT.

CDR3 in DNA: TGCAGCGTTGACCGCAGGGGGAGCACAGATACGCAGTATTTT. Its translation: CSVDRRGSTDTQYF. The rearrangement uses TRBV29-1 and TRBJ2-3; 7 bases map to TRBD1. The CDR3 spans 14 residues. With 3 bases clipped from V and 0 bases from J, the junction kept 3 bases outside the gene matches. The germline gives CDR1 SQVTM, CDR2 ANQGSEA.

V gene TRBV28 combines with J gene TRBJ1-4, with a weak D call TRBD1 (5 bases). CDR3 length equals 15 residues. Germline V gene lookup returns CDR1 MDHEN and CDR2 SYDVKM. Trimming pared 3 bases from V and 7 bases from J, leaving 15 bases between. The CDR3 loop is CASSFDGGGVEKLFF. DNA for the CDR3: TGTGCCAGCAGTTTTGACGGCGGGGGTGTTGAAAAACTGTTTTTT.